This TCR beta chain was observed in a study of regulatory T cells in long-lasting Graves disease. The study's findings and limits: Favoring TRBV28, TRBJ1-2 and TRBJ2-5 was a feature seen in persistent disease.

This clonotype was observed a few times. Its specificity is not known. Per the germline V gene, CDR1 is SEHNR and CDR2 is FQNEAQ (reference sequence). The CDR3 consists of 12 residues. The germline V and J ends were trimmed by 2 bases and 6 bases, with 4 bases remaining between them. Regarding time point: newly diagnosed GD, antithyroid drugs for less than 3 months. PBMC-derived RNA was used for the TCR library. iRepertoire HTBI primers and Arm-PCR of CDR3 regions built TCR beta libraries. TCRdb fed the multiplex PCR reads into MiXCR, producing one record per CDR3 protein. The table records 550,000 to 600,000 distinct CDR3 sequences, about 16% of them present only once. Separately, the same data were catalogued under a study of T cells in Graves' hyperthyroidism and ophthalmopathy. Turning to that study: TCR CDR3 regions were first amplified by RT-PCR with HTBI primers. In the blood, most expanded thyroid clonotypes above 0.001 appeared as well.

The receptor was derived from a man younger than 30 with Graves disease. Specimen: peripheral blood mononuclear cells (PBMCs), collected at new diagnosis, from a patient treated with antithyroid drugs. The rearrangement links TRBV7-9 to TRBJ1-4; D unclear. The CDR3 DNA reads TGTGCCAGCAGCTTACAGGATGAAAAACTGTTTTTT. It translates to CASSLQDEKLFF. The full variable domain, with the rest looked up from reference TRBV7-9 and TRBJ1-4, is DTGVSQNPRHKITKRGQNVTFRCDPISEHNRLYWYRQTLGQGPEFLTYFQNEAQLEKSRLLSDRFSAERPKGSFSTLEIQRTEQGDSAMYLCASSLQDEKLFFGSGTQLSVL.